Detailed here is one T cell receptor (beta chain). The sample originates from a study of blood T cell repertoires in COVID-19. Study context: The United States, Italy and Spain were the sources of the acute and convalescent COVID-19 samples. PBMCs, B-cell-depleted T cells, or T cells were the source of the cDNA or gDNA that made up the material.

Allocation to cohorts depended on clinical history reported by the participants. This table comes from immunoSEQ multiplex PCR, and its TCRdb copy is limited to in-frame clones, with some not included. The sample lists over 300,000 clones; approximately 89% were seen once. The germline V and J ends were trimmed by 6 bases and 6 bases, with 9 bases remaining between them. The V gene's germline CDR1 is DFQATT and CDR2 SNEGSKA (reference sequence). The CDR3 is 11 residues long. The source material was PBMCs or T cells enriched from blood (not recorded which). This TCR was recovered from a woman aged 40 to 49 who had recovered from COVID-19. This sequence joins TRBV20-1 and TRBJ1-5; D call uncertain. DNA for the CDR3: TGCAGTGCCGGAGGGAGTCAGCCCCAGCATTTT. Its protein product is CSAGGSQPQHF.